The sequence of this TCR beta chain was determined in a study of blood T cell repertoires in COVID-19 (dated by TCRdb to 2020 to 2021). As for the study more broadly: The collaborator samples originated in the United States, Italy and Spain and spanned the acute and convalescent phases of COVID-19. The repertoires were made available in a free public database intended to serve as a resource for research on the immune response to SARS-CoV-2. HLA class I and class II types, where available, came from metadata supplied by the sample provider rather than from assay-based typing. The prospective study material was composed of cDNA or gDNA derived from T cells, B-cell-depleted T cells, or PBMCs. Sample metadata almost always included a de-identified subject ID, COVID-19 status, age in years and sex. The samples were drawn from two sources: the first 160 participants of the ongoing ImmuneRACE study, and approximately 1,300 subjects contributed by 6 global collaborators. Deeply sampled blood TCRbeta repertoires from subjects exposed to, actively infected with, or recovered from COVID-19 were included in the dataset. The full study reports these points: How much clinical and demographic metadata was included differed by source and by participant, and the metadata was provided uncurated.

TCRbeta CDR3 regions were amplified from genomic DNA using the immunoSEQ Assay, a bias-controlled multiplex PCR. The authors processed their data as follows. The number of nucleated cells in each sample was estimated by amplification of reference gene primers within the assay. To quantify the absolute abundance of each unique TCRbeta CDR3 rearrangement, sequence reads were collapsed and filtered. For each sample, productive Simpson clonality was calculated by taking the square root of Simpson's diversity index across productive rearrangements. Sourced from immuneACCESS, this table was stored by TCRdb with only in-frame sequences that have V and J called. A share of the clones is absent; for the studies checked, an unresolved V gene accounts for under half, and the remainder has no known explanation. The V and J calls and clone size were taken over from that table, and D and trimming were inferred from the DNA. Within this sample are approximately 54,000 clones, with more than 85% of them counted one time only. Around 3.9% of the sample lies in the top ten.

Remarks on this clone: Its antigen remains undetermined. No much larger clonotype is one base removed from it; base qualities were not supplied.

Trimming leaves V shorter by 4 bases and J shorter by 0 bases, with the junction holding 2 bases beyond the gene matches. CDR1 and CDR2 (SGHDN, FVKESK) derive from the germline V gene. From cysteine to phenylalanine, the CDR3 is 15 amino acids long. The entry retains the CDR3 DNA only, 45 bases that are in frame from base 1. Whole blood was collected in K2EDTA tubes by collaborating institutions according to the institutions' own protocols. For TCRbeta analysis, collaborators shipped samples in one of three forms: frozen whole blood, isolated PBMCs, or DNA extracted from either of those sample types.

The rearranged chain carries TRBV14 and TRBJ2-7; 11 middle bases align to TRBD2. The source is a man between 45 and 60 years old with acute or convalescent COVID-19. The sample comprised peripheral blood. The DNA sequence is given as TGTGCCAGCAGCCCTACTAGCGGGAGCTCCTACGAGCAGTACTTC. It specifies CASSPTSGSSYEQYF. Reference TRBV14 and TRBJ2-7 proteins supply the regions before and after the CDR3; the full variable domain is: EAGVTQFPSHSVIEKGQTVTLRCDPISGHDNLYWYRRVMGKEIKFLLHFVKESKQDESGMPNNRFLAERTGGTYSTLKVQPAELEDSGVYFCASSPTSGSSYEQYFGPGTRLTVT.